The next 24 T cell receptor beta chains were all read from a single sample in a study of blood T cells in healthy people across ages. The second PCR ran about 6 to 12 cycles with a sample-barcoded 5' primer and J-beta primers. TCRdb analysed the 5' RACE reads with MiXCR anew, one entry per CDR3 protein. The profile shows over a million distinct CDR3 sequences, 20% to 25% of them singletons. The same data also contributed to another study, on T cells of mothers and their children.

The specimen sequenced was blood. All receptors come from a girl aged 2 to 10 in good health.

The gene calls are TRBV7-2 and TRBJ1-1, with TRBD1 identical over 8 bases. J lost 6 bases, V lost 3 bases, and 6 bases had no gene match. Per the germline V gene, CDR1 is SGHTA and CDR2 is FQGNSA. There are 14 residues in the CDR3. The CDR3: CASSFTDRAAEAFF. The CDR3 nucleotides are TGTGCCAGCAGCTTTACGGACAGGGCTGCTGAAGCTTTCTTT.

J is TRBJ2-3 and V is TRBV29-1; TRBD2 aligns across 10 bases. The CDR3 extends over 14 amino acids. V lost 6 bases and J lost 1; bases outside the gene matches: 4. The germline V gene encodes CDR1 SQVTM and CDR2 ANQGSEA. CDR3 nucleotides: TGCAGCGTAGTAGCGGGGGGACGCACAGATACGCAGTATTTT. It codes for CSVVAGGRTDTQYF.

This clonotype came up a few times. The V and J genes are TRBV21-1 and TRBJ2-1; the D call of TRBD1 is as the table states it, not checked on the DNA. TRBV21-1 is recorded as a pseudogene. This CDR3 contains 15 residues. This CDR3 is CASNQGFYSYNEQFF. DNA of the CDR3: TGTGCCAGCAACCAGGGGTTTTACTCCTACAATGAGCAGTTCTTC.

The chain has TRBV6-2 or TRBV6-3 and TRBJ2-1, with 8 bases that match TRBD1. The CDR3 is 19 residues long. J lost 1 base, V lost 8 bases, and 19 bases had no gene match. Germline V gene lookup returns CDR1 MNHEY and CDR2 SVGEGT. For the CDR3, the DNA is TGTGCCAGCCGAACTGACAGGGGCCCAGGGCTTGGTTCCTACAATGAGCAGTTCTTC. It specifies CASRTDRGPGLGSYNEQFF.

This rearrangement joins TRBV6-4 to TRBJ2-5; no reliable D call. The J call is uncertain, as TRBJ2-1 better fits the DNA end. The CDR3 has 14 residues. CDR1 is MRHNA, CDR2 SNTAGT, per germline. The CDR3, as DNA: TGTGCCAGCAGTATGCAACCTACGAAAAATGAGCAGTTCTTC. Residues: CASSMQPTKNEQFF.

CDR3 DNA sequence: TGTGCCAGCAGCGTAGACAGGGTAATTACCGGGGAGCTGTTTTTT. It encodes CASSVDRVITGELFF. This sequence joins TRBV9 and TRBJ2-2; D might be TRBD1 (6 bases). Germline V gene lookup returns CDR1 SGDLS and CDR2 YYNGEE. Between the trimmed V and J ends, which lost 0 bases and 5 bases, there was a span of 11 bases. CDR3 length: 15 residues. Full variable domain (outside the CDR3, taken from reference TRBV9 and TRBJ2-2): DSGVTQTPKHLITATGQRVTLRCSPRSGDLSVYWYQQSLDQGLQFLIQYYNGEERAKGNILERFSAQQFPDLHSELNLSSLELGDSALYFCASSVDRVITGELFFGEGSRLTVL.

The chain is built from TRBV28 and TRBJ2-1, with 9 bases fitting TRBD2. Germline values: CDR1 MDHEN, CDR2 SYDVKM. The V and J ends lost 7 bases and 7 bases, in that order; junction bases with no gene match: 8. The CDR3 sequence is 14 residues long. CDR3 in amino acids: CASNGTSTGNEQFF. DNA for the CDR3: TGTGCCAGCAATGGGACTAGCACTGGAAATGAGCAGTTCTTC.

The chain carries TRBV13 and TRBJ2-3, with D perhaps TRBD1 or TRBD2 (6 bases each). V lost 4 bases and J 2 bases, leaving 13 bases between the germline ends. Germline assignment: CDR1 PRHDT and CDR2 FYEKMQ (reference sequence). The CDR3 length is 15 residues. CDR3 in amino acids: CASSYGGLFTDTQYF. The CDR3 DNA reads as TGTGCCAGCAGCTACGGGGGCCTATTCACAGATACGCAGTATTTT.

V gene TRBV9 combines with J gene TRBJ1-5; D is undetermined. Germline CDR1 reads SGDLS; CDR2 reads YYNGEE. There are 15 residues in the CDR3. Deletions cut 0 bases from V and 0 bases from J, with 7 bases between. The CDR3 coding sequence is TGTGCCAGCAGCGTAGGAGGTTATAGCAATCAGCCCCAGCATTTT. Its protein is CASSVGGYSNQPQHF.

This clonotype was seen a handful of times. This sequence joins TRBV12-5 and TRBJ2-5; D gene uncertain. V gave up 6 bases and J gave up 1 base, with 15 bases separating them. The V gene's germline CDR1 is LGHNT and CDR2 FRNRAP. The CDR3 consists of 15 residues. CDR3 sequence (DNA): TGTGCTAGTGGCCCAAGCCTACAGACCCAAGAGACCCAGTACTTC. As protein: CASGPSLQTQETQYF. Together with reference TRBV12-5 and TRBJ2-5, the CDR3 gives the full variable domain: DARVTQTPRHKVTEMGQEVTMRCQPILGHNTVFWYRQTMMQGLELLAYFRNRAPLDDSGMPKDRFSAEMPDATLATLKIQPSEPRDSAVYFCASGPSLQTQETQYFGPGTRLLVL.

This clonotype was counted between two and nine times. V is TRBV12-3 or TRBV12-4 and J is TRBJ2-7; 8 bases fit TRBD1. The CDR3 extends over 18 amino acids. V lost 4 bases, J lost 3 bases, and 17 bases stayed unmatched. DNA for the CDR3: TGTGCCAGCAGTTCGACAGGGGAATGGAGGTTAAGGGGCTACGAGCAGTACTTC. It yields the protein CASSSTGEWRLRGYEQYF.

This clonotype has more than one count but fewer than ten. The chain has TRBV6-6 and TRBJ2-5, with D tentatively TRBD1 (6 bases). The DNA end is a closer match to TRBJ2-7, so the J assignment may be wrong. CDR1 and CDR2 (germline): MNHNY, SVGAGI (reference sequence). CDR3 length equals 12 residues. DNA for the CDR3: TGTGCCACCAGCGGACAGACATACGAGCAGTACTTC. Protein sequence: CATSGQTYEQYF.

This clonotype has only a few counts. The junction shows a germline mismatch at one end, possibly a read error. V usage is TRBV20-1 and J usage is TRBJ2-6; 7 bases align to TRBD2. The germline gives CDR1 DFQATT, CDR2 SNEGSKA (reference sequence). CDR3 length equals 16 residues. In DNA form, the CDR3 reads TGCAGTGCTCCAGGAACGGCGGGGGTCCAGGCCAACGTCCAGACTTTC. Translated: CSAPGTAGVQANVQTF.

The rearrangement joins TRBV3-1 to TRBJ1-1; TRBD1 might be the D (5 bases). The V and J ends lost 8 bases and 11 bases respectively, with 21 bases between them. CDR1 is LGHDT and CDR2 is YNNKEL in the germline V gene (reference sequence). The CDR3 has 13 amino acids. CDR3 DNA: TGTGCCAGCCAACGCACAGGCGGGGCTATGGCTTTCTTT. Protein: CASQRTGGAMAFF.

V usage is TRBV7-9 and J usage is TRBJ2-7, with 7 bases fitting TRBD1. CDR3 length: 13 amino acids. Losses at the gene ends were 3 bases for V and 6 bases for J; bases not matched to a gene: 5. Germline CDR1 and CDR2: SEHNR and FQNEAQ (reference sequence). CDR3 bases: TGTGCCAGCAGCTTCCGGGACAGCGGCGAGCAGTACTTC. Translated: CASSFRDSGEQYF.

This clonotype came up a few times. This chain connects TRBV28 to TRBJ2-1, with 11 bases that match TRBD2. With the DNA end fitting TRBJ2-7 better, the J assignment may be wrong. Germline assignment: CDR1 MDHEN and CDR2 SYDVKM. There are 15 residues in the CDR3. The chain's CDR3 is CASSSRLAGTYEQYF. Here the CDR3 DNA reads TGTGCCAGCAGCTCCCGACTAGCGGGAACCTACGAGCAGTACTTC.

This chain links TRBV20-1 with TRBJ1-2, with TRBD1 identical over 7 bases. Germline CDR1 is DFQATT and CDR2 is SNEGSKA (reference sequence). CDR3 length: 16 residues. With 4 bases clipped from V and 5 bases from J, the junction kept 16 bases outside the gene matches. The CDR3 loop reads CSATQGTVQPVYGYTF. The CDR3 DNA sequence: TGCAGTGCTACCCAAGGGACAGTCCAACCAGTTTATGGCTACACCTTC.

The chain links TRBV7-6 to TRBJ2-5; D not resolved. CDR1 and CDR2 from the germline V gene are SGHVS and FNYEAQ. This CDR3 spans 12 amino acids. V was pared by 6 bases and J by 5 bases, with 10 bases between. CDR3: CASRTGMETQYF. The CDR3 DNA reads as TGTGCCAGCAGAACCGGAATGGAGACCCAGTACTTC.

This clonotype came up a few times. J is TRBJ2-5 and V is TRBV7-2; D remains ambiguous. In germline, CDR1 is SGHTA, CDR2 FQGNSA. CDR3 length equals 14 residues. V dropped 3 bases and J dropped 2 bases, with 10 bases sitting between them. The CDR3 coding sequence is TGTGCCAGCAGCTTTAAGCTGTCTCAAGAGACCCAGTACTTC. Translating gives CASSFKLSQETQYF. Combining the CDR3 with reference TRBV7-2 and TRBJ2-5 gives the whole variable domain GAGVSQSPSNKVTEKGKDVELRCDPISGHTALYWYRQSLGQGLEFLIYFQGNSAPDKSGLPSDRFSAERTGGSVSTLTIQRTQQEDSAVYLCASSFKLSQETQYFGPGTRLLVL.

The chain is built from TRBV7-6 and TRBJ2-5; 9 nucleotides line up with TRBD1. With 5 bases clipped from V and 7 bases from J, the junction kept 5 bases outside the gene matches. Looked up from germline, CDR1 is SGHVS and CDR2 is FNYEAQ. This CDR3 comprises 13 residues. CDR3 protein: CASSGQGFGTQYF. The CDR3 DNA reads TGTGCCAGCAGCGGACAGGGGTTTGGGACCCAGTACTTC.

The chain couples TRBV7-8 to TRBJ2-3; possible D gene TRBD1, 6 bases. V lost 5 bases to trimming and J lost 5 bases, with 17 bases between them. CDR1 is SGHVS, CDR2 FQNEAQ, per germline. The length of the CDR3 is 15 residues. CDR3 residues: CASSARTVLRDTQYF. CDR3 bases: TGTGCCAGCAGCGCTAGGACAGTCCTCCGAGATACGCAGTATTTT.

This clonotype was observed a few times. The chain combines TRBV27 with TRBJ2-7; D might be TRBD1 (6 bases). The germline V gene has CDR1 MNHEY and CDR2 SMNVEV (reference sequence). The ends were cut back, 6 bases at V and 5 bases at J, with 11 bases in the middle. This CDR3 has 12 amino acids. CDR3 protein: CASSETGNEQYF. In nucleotides, the CDR3 is TGTGCCAGCAGCGAGACAGGCAACGAGCAGTACTTC.

The J gene is TRBJ2-3, the V gene TRBV7-9; the D gene is possibly TRBD1 (5 bases). This CDR3 region has 15 residues. Germline V gene data show CDR1 as SEHNR and CDR2 as FQNEAQ (reference sequence). V lost 2 bases and J lost 2, with 11 bases in between. The CDR3 nucleotides are TGTGCCAGCAGCTTAAGACAGCGACTCACAGATACGCAGTATTTT. It is translated as CASSLRQRLTDTQYF.

This clonotype was seen a handful of times. The junction and the germline gene differ at one end; a read error may be behind it. The chain joins TRBV11-2 to TRBJ1-3, with 7 nucleotides matching TRBD1. Germline values: CDR1 SGHAT, CDR2 FQNNGV. This CDR3 has 14 residues. This CDR3 is CTSSFAGGGNTIYF. The CDR3 nucleotides read TGTACCAGCAGCTTTGCAGGGGGAGGAAACACCATATATTTT.